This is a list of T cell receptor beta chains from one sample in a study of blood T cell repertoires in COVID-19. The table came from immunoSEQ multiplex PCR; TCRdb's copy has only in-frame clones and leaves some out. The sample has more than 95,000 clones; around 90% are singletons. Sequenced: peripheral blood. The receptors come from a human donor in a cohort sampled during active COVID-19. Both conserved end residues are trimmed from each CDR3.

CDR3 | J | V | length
ASSRTGGGAETQY | TRBJ2-5 | TRBV3-1/TRBV3-2 | 13
ASSIVGQFYTGELF | TRBJ2-2 | TRBV19 | 14
ASSQTGIVPYNEQF | TRBJ2-1 | TRBV27 | 14
ASSLGGDTEAF | TRBJ1-1 | TRBV28 | 11
ATSDPGREKAGELF | TRBJ2-2 | TRBV24-1 | 14
ASSEDRGNTEAF | TRBJ1-1 | TRBV6-1 | 12
ASTALGQGGNEQF | TRBJ2-1 | TRBV7-9 | 13
AWSTLGQEKLF | TRBJ1-4 | TRBV30 | 11
ASRAGEYTGELF | TRBJ2-2 | TRBV5-1 | 12
ASSTTNRGRYEKLF | TRBJ1-4 | TRBV28 | 14
ASTERASGKYNEQF | TRBJ2-1 | TRBV7-6 | 14
ASSVALISYNEQF | TRBJ2-1 | TRBV6-1 | 13
ASSLNRQGGDEQF | TRBJ2-1 | TRBV7-9 | 13
ASSLRDRGQDTQY | TRBJ2-3 | TRBV7-9 | 13
ASSRPGTDYNEQF | TRBJ2-1 | TRBV3-1/TRBV3-2 | 13
ASSPQSRANTEAF | TRBJ1-1 | TRBV18 | 13
ASSLRVNSPLH | TRBJ1-6 | TRBV27 | 11
ASSDLRGNYGYT | TRBJ1-2 | TRBV6-1 | 12
ASRPGDTQY | TRBJ2-3 | TRBV7-6 | 9
ASSFPTENQPQH | TRBJ1-5 | TRBV28 | 12
ASSQADREGGYT | TRBJ1-2 | TRBV4-1 | 12
ASKQGRTEAF | TRBJ1-1 | TRBV2 | 10
ASSYSTRGGGYT | TRBJ1-2 | TRBV6-5 | 12
ASSQEGRGRGTDTQY | TRBJ2-3 | TRBV3-1/TRBV3-2 | 15
ASSQGARGFYGYT | TRBJ1-2 | TRBV4-2 | 13
AIRDTGTVTDTQY | TRBJ2-3 | TRBV10-3 | 13
ASSSYRGEVTEAF | TRBJ1-1 | TRBV7-6 | 13
ASSLAPNQPQH | TRBJ1-5 | TRBV5-6 | 11
ASSQQLAGASSYEQY | - | TRBV3-1/TRBV3-2 | 15
ASKGDRTIAKNIQY | TRBJ2-4 | TRBV2 | 14
ASSDPGQGPNTGELF | TRBJ2-2 | TRBV10-1 | 15
ASSVSGAFWDEQF | TRBJ2-1 | TRBV9 | 13
ASSYSIGRGSETQY | TRBJ2-5 | TRBV6-2/TRBV6-3 | 14
ASSLTAGDIVYT | TRBJ1-2 | TRBV5-1 | 12
ASSVAAGYGYT | TRBJ1-2 | TRBV9 | 11
GLVALQKLF | TRBJ1-4 | TRBV30 | 9
ASGPGQGYDEQF | TRBJ2-1 | TRBV12-5 | 12
ASSRTGAGEKLF | TRBJ1-4 | TRBV5-4 | 12
ASSTSGSTGELF | TRBJ2-2 | TRBV28 | 12
ASSQDMRVSSYNEQF | TRBJ2-1 | TRBV14 | 15